These 19 T cell receptor beta chains came from one sample sequenced in a study of blood T cell repertoires in COVID-19. Method: immunoSEQ multiplex PCR; TCRdb's copy keeps in-frame clones and lacks some. The sample holds about 80,000 clones, 60% to 80% seen once. The specimen sequenced was peripheral blood. The origin of the receptors is a man aged 70-80 years with active or convalescent COVID-19.

The gene calls are TRBV27 and TRBJ1-6, with 8 bases fitting TRBD1. The V segment lost 4 bases and the J segment 5 bases; nucleotides outside the gene matches: 4. Germline CDR1 MNHEY, CDR2 SMNVEV (reference sequence). The CDR3 length is 15 residues. CDR3 loop: CASSWTGRDNSPLHF. The CDR3 bases are TGTGCCAGCAGTTGGACAGGGAGGGATAATTCACCCCTCCACTTT.

The sample holds a few counts of this clone. CDR3: CASNPLAGVTTGELFF. CDR3 sequence (DNA): TGTGCCAGTAACCCCTTAGCGGGGGTAACAACCGGGGAGCTGTTTTTT. The chain couples TRBV19 to TRBJ2-2; 9 bases match TRBD2. Germline CDR1 reads LNHDA; CDR2 reads SQIVND (reference sequence). This CDR3 has 16 amino acids. V was clipped by 7 bases and J by 5 bases; unmatched bases: 11.

J is TRBJ1-5 and V is TRBV29-1; TRBD1 matches at 8 bases. This CDR3 is built from 14 residues. Per germline, CDR1 SQVTM and CDR2 ANQGSEA. J lost 2 bases, V lost 5 bases, and 5 bases had no gene match. In DNA, the CDR3 is TGCAGCGTTCTCACAGGGGGTGGCAATCAGCCCCAGCATTTT. Translated: CSVLTGGGNQPQHF.

This clone was counted a few times. The V call is TRBV5-1, the J call TRBJ1-2; weak D call: TRBD1 (6 bases). V was cut by 3 bases and J by 4 bases, with 7 bases left in between. This CDR3 is 12 amino acids long. Germline assignment: CDR1 SGHRS and CDR2 YFSETQ. CDR3 in amino acids: CASSSDSYGYTF. The CDR3 bases are TGCGCCAGCAGCTCGGACAGCTATGGCTACACCTTC.

This CDR3 reads CASSQDQGYEQYF. CDR3 nucleotides: TGTGCCAGCAGCCAAGATCAGGGTTACGAGCAGTACTTC. This chain links TRBV3-1 (or the pseudogene TRBV3-2) with TRBJ2-7, with a tentative D call TRBD1 (5 bases). The CDR3 loop spans 13 amino acids. The germline V gene has CDR1 LGHDT and CDR2 YNNKEL (reference sequence). The V and J ends lost 0 bases and 4 bases respectively, with 7 bases between them.

A single count supports this clone. The chain is built from TRBV6-5 and TRBJ2-3; no clear D gene. The germline CDR1 and CDR2 sequences are MNHEY and SVGAGI. Trimming took 6 bases from V and 3 from J, leaving 7 bases between them. The CDR3 totals 12 residues. CDR3 region: CASSLDTDTQYF. The CDR3 region has the DNA TGTGCCAGCAGCCTAGATACAGATACGCAGTATTTT.

The rearrangement uses TRBV5-1 and TRBJ1-4, with D possibly matching TRBD1 (5 bases). V dropped 0 bases and J dropped 0 bases, with 12 bases sitting between them. CDR3 size: 17 residues. Germline V gene lookup returns CDR1 SGHRS and CDR2 YFSETQ. CDR3 in amino acids: CASSLGAGHSTNEKLFF. The CDR3 region has the DNA TGCGCCAGCAGCTTGGGGGCAGGACATTCAACTAATGAAAAACTGTTTTTT. Full variable domain (rest looked up from reference TRBV5-1 and TRBJ1-4): KAGVTQTPRYLIKTRGQQVTLSCSPISGHRSVSWYQQTPGQGLQFLFEYFSETQRNKGNFPGRFSGRQFSNSRSEMNVSTLELGDSALYLCASSLGAGHSTNEKLFFGSGTQLSVL.

The sample holds one count of this clone. The chain couples TRBV15 to TRBJ2-3; TRBD2 aligns across 8 bases. The CDR3 extends over 17 amino acids. V was pared by 0 bases and J by 5 bases, with 10 bases of the junction left unmatched. Germline CDR1 is LNHNV and CDR2 is YYDKDF (reference sequence). The CDR3 DNA is TGTGCCACCAGCAGAGATTTGGGAGCGGGGGTTTTAGATACGCAGTATTTT. Translation: CATSRDLGAGVLDTQYF.

This sequence joins TRBV7-9 and TRBJ1-6; unclear D gene. This CDR3 has 12 residues. Germline CDR1 SEHNR, CDR2 FQNEAQ (reference sequence). V shed 5 bases and J shed 14 bases, with 13 bases lying between them. In nucleotides, the CDR3 is TGTGCCAGCAGCCAAGAGGGAGTCACCCTCCACTTT. This gives the protein CASSQEGVTLHF.

The chain couples TRBV5-1 to TRBJ2-1; 8 nucleotides agree with TRBD2. The CDR3 contains 15 residues. The germline V gene has CDR1 SGHRS and CDR2 YFSETQ. With V trimmed by 4 bases and J by 8 bases, 11 bases remained unmatched. CDR3 nucleotide sequence: TGCGCCAGCAGCCCGCCCGCGGGGGGTACGGATGAGCAGTTCTTC. Translation: CASSPPAGGTDEQFF.

V and J are TRBV11-3 and TRBJ1-3; weak D call: TRBD1 (6 bases). The CDR3 spans 11 residues. CDR1 is SGHNT, CDR2 YENEEA, per germline. V lost 7 bases to trimming and J lost 8 bases, with 9 bases between them. The CDR3 nucleotides read TGTGCCAGCATGGGGGGGCACACCATATATTTT. It specifies CASMGGHTIYF.

The chain joins TRBV5-4 to TRBJ1-3; TRBD1 matches 7 bases. The V gene's germline CDR1 is SGHNT and CDR2 YYREEE (reference sequence). V gave up 2 bases and J gave up 0 bases; unmatched junction bases: 5. The CDR3 is 16 amino acids. CDR3 loop: CASSFRDSSSGNTIYF. The DNA for the CDR3 is TGTGCCAGCAGCTTCCGGGACAGTAGCTCTGGAAACACCATATATTTT. Variable domain in full (rest from reference TRBV5-4 and TRBJ1-3): ETGVTQSPTHLIKTRGQQVTLRCSSQSGHNTVSWYQQALGQGPQFIFQYYREEENGRGNFPPRFSGLQFPNYSSELNVNALELDDSALYLCASSFRDSSSGNTIYFGEGSWLTVV.

This clone turned up a few times. This chain uses TRBV2 with TRBJ1-2, with D hard to call. CDR1 is SNHLY, CDR2 FYNNEI, per germline. The ends were cut back, 3 bases at V and 8 bases at J, with 16 bases in the middle. This CDR3 is 14 amino acids long. The CDR3 DNA reads TGTGCCAGCAGTGAGGATTTAGACACCTTCGGCTACACCTTC. It encodes CASSEDLDTFGYTF.

This rearrangement joins TRBV6-5 to TRBJ2-6, with D unresolved. CDR3 size: 15 residues. Deletions cut 5 bases from V and 0 bases from J, with 8 bases between. CDR1 is MNHEY, CDR2 SVGAGI, per germline. CDR3 protein: CASSPVPSGANVLTF. The CDR3 DNA follows: TGTGCCAGCAGTCCGGTTCCCTCTGGGGCCAACGTCCTGACTTTC.

The table lists this clone with many counts. Distinct nucleotide sequences in the sample also encode this CDR3. This chain joins TRBV2 and TRBJ2-7, with D tentatively TRBD2 (5 bases). Trimming removed 4 bases from V and 3 bases from J, with 7 bases in between. This CDR3 has 12 amino acids. The germline V gene has CDR1 SNHLY and CDR2 FYNNEI. The CDR3 nucleotides are TGTGCCAGCAGTGTAGAGGGCTACGAGCAGTACTTC. Its protein is CASSVEGYEQYF.

The chain uses TRBV5-4 and TRBJ2-2; TRBD1 might be the D (6 bases). Per germline, CDR1 SGHNT and CDR2 YYREEE (reference sequence). This CDR3 region has 13 residues. Trimming stripped 4 bases from V and 9 bases from J, with 13 bases between. The CDR3 DNA is TGTGCCAGCAGCACTAACAGGGACAGGGAGCTGTTTTTT. This sequence encodes CASSTNRDRELFF. Looking up the rest from reference TRBV5-4 and TRBJ2-2 gives the full variable domain: ETGVTQSPTHLIKTRGQQVTLRCSSQSGHNTVSWYQQALGQGPQFIFQYYREEENGRGNFPPRFSGLQFPNYSSELNVNALELDDSALYLCASSTNRDRELFFGEGSRLTVL.

This clone has a handful of counts. The V gene is TRBV27, the J gene TRBJ2-7; 7 bases map to TRBD2. J was trimmed by 2 bases and V by 2 bases; bases with no gene match: 6. The V gene's germline CDR1 is MNHEY and CDR2 SMNVEV (reference sequence). The length of the CDR3 is 15 residues. The CDR3 bases are TGTGCCAGCAGTTTAAAGTGGGGGGGACCCTACGAGCAGTACTTC. It is translated as CASSLKWGGPYEQYF.

The DNA for the CDR3 is TGTGCCAGCAGCCCCACCTCGTGGGGGGGACTCTCGGATACGCAGTATTTT. Protein product: CASSPTSWGGLSDTQYF. J is TRBJ2-3 and V is TRBV3-1 (or the pseudogene TRBV3-2); 7 positions match TRBD2. Losses at the gene ends were 4 bases for V and 6 bases for J; bases not matched to a gene: 16. The CDR3 consists of 17 residues. CDR1 is LGHDT, CDR2 YNNKEL, per germline (reference sequence).

The chain links TRBV12-3 or TRBV12-4 to TRBJ1-2, with TRBD1 matching over 8 bases. V lost 6 bases to trimming and J lost 3 bases; unmatched junction nucleotides: 3. CDR3 length equals 13 residues. The chain's CDR3 is CASSPGQDYGYTF. Written as DNA, the CDR3 is TGTGCCAGCAGCCCGGGACAGGACTATGGCTACACCTTC.